This entry concerns a single TCR beta chain. Time point described: blood at routine non-recurrence follow-up after resection. Unsorted whole RNA of tumor, nontumor lung or frozen PBMC was sequenced. Individually, TCR cDNA molecules were each labelled with a unique molecular identifier. MiXCR, run by TCRdb on the 5' RACE reads, gives a single entry per CDR3 protein. This table holds about 120,000 distinct CDR3 sequences, approximately 12% found once. V was shortened by 0 bases and J by 6 bases, with 8 bases between the two germline ends. Looked up from germline, CDR1 is LGHNA and CDR2 is YSLEER. The CDR3 covers 14 residues. The sample originates from a study of spatial heterogeneity in lung cancer.

This material consisted of PBMCs, taken at follow-up. The sequence came from a male donor with early-stage non-small cell lung cancer. V is TRBV4-3 and J is TRBJ2-2; D not certain. The CDR3 loop is CASSQEAAAGELFF. CDR3 nucleotide sequence: TGCGCCAGCAGCCAAGAAGCTGCGGCCGGGGAGCTGTTTTTT.